This T cell receptor beta chain is from a study of shared clonotypes between healthy human individuals. Deep was the level at which the assay was run. The protocol was immunoSEQ multiplex PCR, while the TCRdb copy is restricted to in-frame clones and leaves out a portion. The sample carries 1.6 million or so clones, approximately 98.5% recorded once. This CDR3 region has 13 residues. V was cut by 4 bases and J by 4 bases, with 8 bases left in between. CDR1 SGHTA and CDR2 FQGNSA come from the germline V gene. Donors were healthy HIV-negative adults without recently reported acute infections or vaccinations.

Sequences were obtained from naive CD4+ T cells sorted from blood. The sample's subset: CD45RA+ positively selected. The receptor was derived from a young man in good health. The gene calls are TRBV7-2 and TRBJ2-1; tentative D call: TRBD2 (6 bases). The CDR3 is CASSSDYYNEQFF. Here the CDR3 DNA reads TGTGCCAGCAGCTCGGACTATTACAATGAGCAGTTCTTC.